These 32 T cell receptor beta chains were all obtained from the same sample, sequenced in a study of blood T cell repertoires in COVID-19. Here immunoSEQ multiplex PCR was the method, and the copy in TCRdb shows in-frame clones only, minus some. The sample has about 330,000 clones; around nine tenths are singletons. The sample consisted of PBMCs or T cells enriched from blood (not recorded which). The source is a man younger than 45 who had recovered from COVID-19.

V is TRBV27 and J is TRBJ1-1; a weak D match, TRBD1 (6 bases). CDR3 length: 15 amino acids. Trimming shortened V by 5 bases and J by 0 bases, and 13 bases separated the two germline ends. Germline CDR1 is MNHEY and CDR2 is SMNVEV (reference sequence). The CDR3 nucleotides are TGTGCCAGCAGTCGGGCGGGGGCGATGAACACTGAAGCTTTCTTT. This codes for CASSRAGAMNTEAFF.

This chain links TRBV11-3 with TRBJ1-4; D is unclear. Germline V gene sequence: CDR1 SGHNT, CDR2 YENEEA. V was clipped by 4 bases and J by 5 bases, with 8 bases between them. The CDR3 contains 13 residues. The CDR3: CASSSTLNEKLFF. CDR3 nucleotides: TGTGCCAGCAGCTCGACTTTAAATGAAAAACTGTTTTTT.

V and J are TRBV25-1 and TRBJ2-1; 9 bases agree with TRBD1. The trim removed 4 bases at V and 8 bases at J, leaving 9 bases unmatched. CDR1 and CDR2 (germline): MGHDK, SYGVNS. The length of the CDR3 is 15 residues. As DNA, the CDR3 is TGTGCCAGCAGTGGCCGGGACAGGGAAAGGGATGAGCAGTTCTTC. Residues: CASSGRDRERDEQFF.

The chain links TRBV19 to TRBJ1-5; no firm D call. The CDR3 is made up of 14 amino acids. Germline CDR1 reads LNHDA; CDR2 reads SQIVND (reference sequence). V was clipped by 5 bases and J by 0 bases, with 8 bases between them. CDR3 in amino acids: CASSVRDSNQPQHF. DNA for the CDR3: TGTGCCAGTAGTGTCCGGGATAGCAATCAGCCCCAGCATTTT.

The CDR3 coding sequence is TGCGCCAGCAGCTTGGCCCAAAGCGGGGCCTACAATGAGCAGTTCTTC. Its protein is CASSLAQSGAYNEQFF. The V call is TRBV5-1, the J call TRBJ2-1; 7 positions match TRBD2. The germline V gene encodes CDR1 SGHRS and CDR2 YFSETQ. Germline trimming cut 0 bases from V and 2 bases from J; bases unmatched to any gene: 5. The CDR3 spans 16 residues.

This chain connects TRBV19 to TRBJ1-2; D possibly corresponds to TRBD1 (6 bases). This CDR3 spans 15 amino acids. Germline values: CDR1 LNHDA, CDR2 SQIVND (reference sequence). Deletions cut 3 bases from V and 2 bases from J, with 13 bases between. CDR3 DNA: TGTGCCAGTAGTATCGGGGCAGGGGAAAACTATGGCTACACCTTC. Translating gives CASSIGAGENYGYTF.

The J gene is TRBJ1-5, the V gene TRBV6-1; D not resolved. Trimming took 1 base from V and 5 from J, leaving 12 bases between them. The CDR3 extends over 15 amino acids. Germline V lookup: CDR1 MNHNS, CDR2 SASEGT. The CDR3 DNA follows: TGTGCCAGCAGTGAAGGCGGGTCCAGTTATCAGCCCCAGCATTTT. This codes for CASSEGGSSYQPQHF.

The rearrangement joins TRBV28 to TRBJ1-2; 10 bases are shared with TRBD1. The germline CDR1 and CDR2 sequences are MDHEN and SYDVKM. V lost 6 bases and J lost 4; bases outside the gene matches: 8. This CDR3 is built from 15 residues. CDR3: CASSQGTGVIYGYTF. Written as DNA, the CDR3 is TGTGCCAGCAGCCAAGGGACAGGGGTGATCTATGGCTACACCTTC.

The chain joins TRBV19 to TRBJ2-7; 7 bases align to TRBD1. Germline CDR1 and CDR2: LNHDA and SQIVND (reference sequence). V shed 4 bases, J shed 2 bases, and the junction held 2 bases outside the gene matches. The CDR3 has 13 residues. The CDR3 here is CASSNQGAYEQYF. The CDR3 nucleotides read TGTGCCAGTAGTAACCAGGGGGCCTACGAGCAGTACTTC.

The chain carries TRBV19 and TRBJ1-2; no firm D call. The CDR3 is 16 residues long. The V and J ends lost 1 base and 2 bases respectively, with 14 bases between them. Per the germline V gene, CDR1 is LNHDA and CDR2 is SQIVND (reference sequence). The CDR3 bases are TGTGCCAGTAGTATAGGACGCGACATCGGAAACTATGGCTACACCTTC. Protein: CASSIGRDIGNYGYTF.

This chain joins TRBV6-5 and TRBJ2-7; 10 bases fit TRBD2. The germline gives CDR1 MNHEY, CDR2 SVGAGI. V shed 5 bases, J shed 3 bases, and the junction held 7 bases outside the gene matches. This CDR3 has 15 amino acids. CDR3 bases: TGTGCCAGCAGTCGCCTTCGGACTAGCGGCTACGAGCAGTACTTC. It translates to CASSRLRTSGYEQYF.

This chain uses TRBV10-3 with TRBJ2-2; 12 bases agree with TRBD1. J was trimmed by 4 bases and V by 8 bases; bases with no gene match: 8. This CDR3 has 16 residues. Germline V gene sequence: CDR1 ENHRY, CDR2 SYGVKD. This CDR3 is CAILPGQGALTGELFF. CDR3 DNA sequence: TGTGCCATCCTCCCGGGACAGGGGGCGCTCACCGGGGAGCTGTTTTTT.

The chain uses TRBV4-1 and TRBJ1-1; the D is unclear. The CDR3 loop spans 13 amino acids. The germline V gene has CDR1 MGHRA and CDR2 YSYEKL. V lost 3 bases to trimming and J lost 8 bases, with 13 bases between them. CDR3 sequence (DNA): TGCGCCAGCAGCCATGCACTCAGAGGAGAAGCTTTCTTT. Protein sequence: CASSHALRGEAFF.

The chain links TRBV18 to TRBJ1-4; D might be TRBD1 (5 bases). The CDR3 has 17 amino acids. Germline V lookup: CDR1 KGHSH, CDR2 LQKENI. V lost 3 bases and J 0 bases, leaving 14 bases between the germline ends. CDR3 DNA sequence: TGTGCCAGCTCACCGTTAACAGGCTATGCAACTAATGAAAAACTGTTTTTT. Translation: CASSPLTGYATNEKLFF. Variable domain in full (rest from reference TRBV18 and TRBJ1-4): NAGVMQNPRHLVRRRGQEARLRCSPMKGHSHVYWYRQLPEEGLKFMVYLQKENIIDESGMPKERFSAEFPKEGPSILRIQQVVRGDSAAYFCASSPLTGYATNEKLFFGSGTQLSVL.

The gene calls are TRBV5-1 and TRBJ2-7; D is unclear. The CDR3 is 16 amino acids. The V end was cut by 0 bases, the J end by 0 bases, with 13 bases between. Germline CDR1 reads SGHRS; CDR2 reads YFSETQ. CDR3 amino acids: CASSLEFGRTSYEQYF. The CDR3 coding sequence is TGCGCCAGCAGCTTGGAATTTGGCAGAACCTCCTACGAGCAGTACTTC. Combining the CDR3 with reference TRBV5-1 and TRBJ2-7 gives the whole variable domain KAGVTQTPRYLIKTRGQQVTLSCSPISGHRSVSWYQQTPGQGLQFLFEYFSETQRNKGNFPGRFSGRQFSNSRSEMNVSTLELGDSALYLCASSLEFGRTSYEQYFGPGTRLTVT.

The chain links TRBV9 to TRBJ2-5, with a weak D call TRBD1 (6 bases). The germline gives CDR1 SGDLS, CDR2 YYNGEE. CDR3 size: 14 residues. V was cut by 3 bases and J by 2 bases, with 11 bases left in between. CDR3 in DNA: TGTGCCAGCAGCGCCGGGACACCTCAAGAGACCCAGTACTTC. As protein: CASSAGTPQETQYF.

The chain joins TRBV19 to TRBJ2-6; D ambiguous. CDR1 is LNHDA and CDR2 is SQIVND in the germline V gene (reference sequence). V was pared by 1 base and J by 0 bases, with 4 bases between. The CDR3 sequence is 15 residues long. CDR3: CASSIVVSGANVLTF. The CDR3 region has the DNA TGTGCCAGTAGTATAGTAGTCTCTGGGGCCAACGTCCTGACTTTC.

This chain uses TRBV21-1 with TRBJ1-2; TRBD1 is the table's D call, not checked against the DNA. TRBV21-1 is classified as a pseudogene. The CDR3 has 15 residues. The CDR3 region has the DNA TGTGCCAGCAGCAATTTAACAGCAGCTAACTATGGCTACACCTTC. It yields the protein CASSNLTAANYGYTF.

The V and J genes are TRBV6-5 and TRBJ1-4; a weak D match, TRBD1 (5 bases). This CDR3 spans 16 amino acids. Germline V lookup: CDR1 MNHEY, CDR2 SVGAGI. V shed 0 bases and J shed 4 bases, with 12 bases lying between them. CDR3 in amino acids: CASSYSGRLLNEKLFF. CDR3 sequence (DNA): TGTGCCAGCAGTTACTCGGGGCGTCTCCTTAATGAAAAACTGTTTTTT.

The chain uses TRBV28 and TRBJ1-5, with 7 positions matching TRBD1. The J segment lost 6 bases and the V segment lost 5 bases, leaving 10 bases of the junction unmatched. This CDR3 is built from 15 residues. Germline V gene data show CDR1 as MDHEN and CDR2 as SYDVKM. CDR3 region: CASSLNRGGGQPQHF. The CDR3 DNA sequence: TGTGCCAGCAGTCTCAACAGGGGTGGGGGTCAGCCCCAGCATTTT.

CDR3 DNA sequence: TGTGCCAGTATCTTGGGGACAGGCCAAGAGACCCAGTACTTC. Amino acid sequence: CASILGTGQETQYF. The J gene is TRBJ2-5, the V gene TRBV5-5, with TRBD1 matching 8 bases. V dropped 8 bases and J dropped 1; count of bases not matched to a gene: 7. The germline V gene has CDR1 SGHKS and CDR2 YYEKEE (reference sequence). The CDR3 is 14 amino acids.

The DNA of the CDR3 is TGTGCCAGCAGTTTATCACAGGGGCTCGAGCAGTACTTC. Its translation: CASSLSQGLEQYF. This chain links TRBV27 with TRBJ2-7; 7 positions agree with TRBD1. CDR1 is MNHEY, CDR2 SMNVEV, per germline (reference sequence). J gave up 6 bases and V 0 bases, and 2 bases lay outside the gene matches. The CDR3 is made up of 13 amino acids.

The V call is TRBV10-3, the J call TRBJ2-5; 12 nucleotides match TRBD2. V lost 2 bases to trimming and J lost 2 bases; unmatched junction nucleotides: 9. The CDR3 contains 18 residues. Germline values: CDR1 ENHRY, CDR2 SYGVKD. Here the CDR3 reads CAISEGRTSGGKQETQYF. For the CDR3, the DNA is TGTGCCATCAGTGAGGGGCGCACTAGCGGGGGGAAACAAGAGACCCAGTACTTC.

This chain connects TRBV7-9 to TRBJ2-7; D is uncertain. V gave up 5 bases and J gave up 6 bases, with 14 bases separating them. Germline-derived CDR1 and CDR2 are SEHNR and FQNEAQ (reference sequence). The CDR3 has 13 amino acids. The CDR3 DNA reads TGTGCCAGCAGCCTCTCCGGTCCGATCGAGCAGTACTTC. Residues: CASSLSGPIEQYF.

This rearrangement joins TRBV19 to TRBJ2-7, with 10 bases lining up with TRBD1. The CDR3 spans 12 residues. Trimming took 9 bases from V and 3 from J; bases not matched to a gene: 2. Germline assignment: CDR1 LNHDA and CDR2 SQIVND (reference sequence). Here the CDR3 reads CASRDRGYEQYF. DNA of the CDR3: TGTGCCAGCCGGGACAGGGGCTACGAGCAGTACTTC.

The chain uses TRBV5-4 and TRBJ1-4; D unclear. Germline CDR1 reads SGHNT; CDR2 reads YYREEE (reference sequence). Trimming left V 4 bases short and J 6 bases short, with 16 bases between. The CDR3 runs 15 residues. CDR3 in DNA: TGTGCCAGCAGCCCGGAGATGGGCGGGGATGAAAAACTGTTTTTT. Protein sequence: CASSPEMGGDEKLFF.

V gene TRBV5-4 combines with J gene TRBJ1-1, with a weak D call TRBD1 (6 bases). The CDR3 has 14 amino acids. V was shortened by 4 bases and J by 3 bases, with 13 bases between the two germline ends. Germline V gene lookup returns CDR1 SGHNT and CDR2 YYREEE (reference sequence). DNA of the CDR3: TGTGCCAGCAGCGCCCGACAGGTGGACACTGAAGCTTTCTTT. It translates to CASSARQVDTEAFF. Full variable domain (remainder filled in from reference TRBV5-4 and TRBJ1-1): ETGVTQSPTHLIKTRGQQVTLRCSSQSGHNTVSWYQQALGQGPQFIFQYYREEENGRGNFPPRFSGLQFPNYSSELNVNALELDDSALYLCASSARQVDTEAFFGQGTRLTVV.

The chain combines TRBV28 with TRBJ1-6; TRBD1 aligns across 7 bases. The CDR3 extends over 18 amino acids. The germline CDR1 and CDR2 sequences are MDHEN and SYDVKM. V trimming: 1 base; J trimming: 4 bases; junction bases outside the gene matches: 10. CDR3 in DNA: TGTGCCAGCAGTTTATTTATCGAGACAGGGATATATAATTCACCCCTCCACTTT. This sequence encodes CASSLFIETGIYNSPLHF.

The gene calls are TRBV5-1 and TRBJ2-7; the match to TRBD1 covers 8 bases. There are 15 residues in the CDR3. Per the germline V gene, CDR1 is SGHRS and CDR2 is YFSETQ. V gave up 4 bases and J gave up 1 base; unmatched junction bases: 7. The CDR3 loop reads CASSHGQGLSYEQYF. The CDR3 DNA is TGCGCCAGCAGCCACGGACAGGGACTTTCCTACGAGCAGTACTTC.

Only one count was recorded for this clone. The CDR3 reads CASAERGNQPQHF. CDR3 DNA sequence: TGTGCCAGCGCCGAAAGGGGAAATCAGCCCCAGCATTTT. The chain couples TRBV7-9 to TRBJ1-5, with D perhaps matching TRBD1 (5 bases). V lost 8 bases to trimming and J lost 4 bases, with 12 bases between them. The CDR3 consists of 13 residues. Germline V gene sequence: CDR1 SEHNR, CDR2 FQNEAQ (reference sequence).

This chain connects TRBV6-5 to TRBJ1-4, with a tentative D call TRBD1 (6 bases). The CDR3 has 14 residues. Trimming stripped 8 bases from V and 8 bases from J, with 18 bases between. CDR1 and CDR2 from the germline V gene are MNHEY and SVGAGI. The CDR3, as DNA: TGTGCCAGCGGGGGGGGCAGGCGACAGGAAAAACTGTTTTTT. Protein: CASGGGRRQEKLFF.

The V call is TRBV11-2, the J call TRBJ2-2; 10 bases line up with TRBD2. CDR1 SGHAT and CDR2 FQNNGV come from the germline V gene. The J segment lost 5 bases and the V segment lost 5 bases, leaving 8 bases of the junction unmatched. CDR3 length: 16 amino acids. This CDR3 reads CASSNIAGGITGELFF. CDR3 coding DNA: TGTGCCAGCAGCAATATAGCGGGGGGAATTACCGGGGAGCTGTTTTTT.